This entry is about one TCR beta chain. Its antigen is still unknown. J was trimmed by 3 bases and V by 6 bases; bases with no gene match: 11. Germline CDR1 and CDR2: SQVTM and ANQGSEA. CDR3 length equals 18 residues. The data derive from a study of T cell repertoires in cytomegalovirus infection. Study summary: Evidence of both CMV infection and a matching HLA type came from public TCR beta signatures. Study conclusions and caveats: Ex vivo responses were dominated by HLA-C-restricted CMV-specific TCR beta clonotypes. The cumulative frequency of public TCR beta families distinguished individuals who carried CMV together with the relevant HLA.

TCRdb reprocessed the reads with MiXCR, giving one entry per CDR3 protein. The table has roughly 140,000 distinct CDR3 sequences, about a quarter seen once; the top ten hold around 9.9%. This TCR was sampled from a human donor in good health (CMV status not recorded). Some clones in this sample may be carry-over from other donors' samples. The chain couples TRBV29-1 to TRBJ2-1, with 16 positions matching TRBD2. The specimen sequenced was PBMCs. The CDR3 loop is CSVGGTSGRGPRYNEQFF. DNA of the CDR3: TGCAGCGTCGGGGGGACTAGCGGGAGGGGACCCCGCTACAATGAGCAGTTCTTC.